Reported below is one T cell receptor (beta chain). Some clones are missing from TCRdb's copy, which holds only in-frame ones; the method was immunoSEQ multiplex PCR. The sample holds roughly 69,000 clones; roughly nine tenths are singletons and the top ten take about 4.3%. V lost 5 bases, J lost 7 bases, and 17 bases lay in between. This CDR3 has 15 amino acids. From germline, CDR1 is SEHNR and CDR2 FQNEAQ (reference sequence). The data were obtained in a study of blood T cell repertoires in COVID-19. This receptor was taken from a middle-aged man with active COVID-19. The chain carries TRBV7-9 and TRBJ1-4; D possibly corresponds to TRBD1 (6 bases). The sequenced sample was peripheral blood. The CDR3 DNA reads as TGTGCCAGCAGCCCAACGGGGGGCTTCAGTGAAAAACTGTTTTTT. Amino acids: CASSPTGGFSEKLFF.